The 3 T cell receptor beta chains listed next were all sequenced from one sample in a study of cytomegalovirus exposure and HLA in healthy donors. The study ran its PCR with 60 Vbeta and 13 Jbeta primers. Here immunoSEQ multiplex PCR was the method, and the copy in TCRdb shows in-frame clones only, minus some. The sample has about 160,000 clones; around 76% are singletons. The specimen sequenced was PBMCs. These receptor sequences come from a man aged 40-49 years in good health and CMV-seronegative.

The rearrangement links TRBV29-1 to TRBJ2-5; possibly TRBD2 for D (6 bases). Trimming cost V 7 bases and J 5 bases, with 17 bases left between them. The CDR3 covers 13 residues. From germline, CDR1 is SQVTM and CDR2 ANQGSEA. The CDR3 coding sequence is TGCAGCGCTGCGGGACTCCCTTGGGAGACCCAGTACTTC. Residues: CSAAGLPWETQYF.

V gene TRBV28 combines with J gene TRBJ1-5; no definite D call. Trimming took off 3 bases at V and 2 bases at J, with 11 bases between the two ends. The CDR3 covers 15 residues. CDR1 and CDR2 from the germline V gene are MDHEN and SYDVKM. CDR3 sequence: CASSFRSPRNQPQHF. The CDR3 region has the DNA TGTGCCAGCAGTTTCAGAAGTCCTCGCAATCAGCCCCAGCATTTT.

This sequence joins TRBV28 and TRBJ2-7; 7 nucleotides align to TRBD1. J was trimmed by 1 base and V by 6 bases; bases with no gene match: 3. Germline V CDR1 and CDR2: MDHEN, SYDVKM. The CDR3 is 13 amino acids. The CDR3 protein is CASSTGQSYEQYV. In nucleotides, the CDR3 is TGTGCCAGCAGCACGGGACAGTCCTACGAGCAGTACGTC.